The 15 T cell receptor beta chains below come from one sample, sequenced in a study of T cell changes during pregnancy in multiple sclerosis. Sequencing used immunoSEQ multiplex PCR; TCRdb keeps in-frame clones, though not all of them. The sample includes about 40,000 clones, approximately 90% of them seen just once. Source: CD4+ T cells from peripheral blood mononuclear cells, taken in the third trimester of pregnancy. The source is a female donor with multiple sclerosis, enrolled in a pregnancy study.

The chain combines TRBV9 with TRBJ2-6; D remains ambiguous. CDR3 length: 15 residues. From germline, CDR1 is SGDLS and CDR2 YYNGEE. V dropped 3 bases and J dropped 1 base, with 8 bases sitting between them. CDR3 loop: CASSGFRSGANVLTF. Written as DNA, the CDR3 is TGTGCCAGCAGCGGATTTCGGTCTGGGGCCAACGTCCTGACTTTC.

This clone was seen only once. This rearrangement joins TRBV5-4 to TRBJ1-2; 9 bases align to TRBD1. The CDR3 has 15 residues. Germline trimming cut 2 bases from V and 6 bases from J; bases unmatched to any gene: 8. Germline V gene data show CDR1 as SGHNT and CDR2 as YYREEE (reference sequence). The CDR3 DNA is TGTGCCAGCAGCTTTAACAGGGGGCGCCAGGATGGCTACACCTTC. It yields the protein CASSFNRGRQDGYTF.

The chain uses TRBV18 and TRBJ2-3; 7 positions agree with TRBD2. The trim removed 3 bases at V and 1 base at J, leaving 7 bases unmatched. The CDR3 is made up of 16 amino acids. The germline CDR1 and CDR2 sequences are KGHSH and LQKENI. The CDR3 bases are TGTGCCAGCTCACCGGCCCAGCGGGGCGGCACAGATACGCAGTATTTT. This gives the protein CASSPAQRGGTDTQYF.

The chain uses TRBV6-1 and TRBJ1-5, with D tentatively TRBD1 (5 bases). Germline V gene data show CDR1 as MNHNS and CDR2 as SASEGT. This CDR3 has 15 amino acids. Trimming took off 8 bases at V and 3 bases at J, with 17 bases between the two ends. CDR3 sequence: CASAVGQGTNQPQHF. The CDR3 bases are TGTGCCAGCGCAGTCGGACAAGGTACCAATCAGCCCCAGCATTTT.

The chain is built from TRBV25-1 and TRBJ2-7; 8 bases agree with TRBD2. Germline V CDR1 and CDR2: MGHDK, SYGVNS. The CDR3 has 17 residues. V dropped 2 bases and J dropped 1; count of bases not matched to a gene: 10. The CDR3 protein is CASSEDVGRDLSYEQYF. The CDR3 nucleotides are TGTGCCAGCAGTGAAGATGTCGGGAGGGATTTATCCTACGAGCAGTACTTC.

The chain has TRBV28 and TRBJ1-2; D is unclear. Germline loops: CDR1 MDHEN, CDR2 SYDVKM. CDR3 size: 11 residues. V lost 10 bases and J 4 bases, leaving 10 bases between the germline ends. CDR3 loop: CATLEVYGYTF. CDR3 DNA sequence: TGTGCCACCCTGGAGGTCTATGGCTACACCTTC.

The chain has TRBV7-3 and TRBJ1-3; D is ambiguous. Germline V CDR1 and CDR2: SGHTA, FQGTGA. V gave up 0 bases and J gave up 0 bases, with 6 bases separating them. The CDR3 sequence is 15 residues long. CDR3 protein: CASSLTGSSGNTIYF. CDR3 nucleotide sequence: TGTGCCAGCAGCTTAACGGGGAGCTCTGGAAACACCATATATTTT. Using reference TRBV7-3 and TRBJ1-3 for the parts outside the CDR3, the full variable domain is GAGVSQTPSNKVTEKGKYVELRCDPISGHTALYWYRQSLGQGPEFLIYFQGTGAADDSGLPNDRFFAVRPEGSVSTLKIQRTERGDSAVYLCASSLTGSSGNTIYFGEGSWLTVV.

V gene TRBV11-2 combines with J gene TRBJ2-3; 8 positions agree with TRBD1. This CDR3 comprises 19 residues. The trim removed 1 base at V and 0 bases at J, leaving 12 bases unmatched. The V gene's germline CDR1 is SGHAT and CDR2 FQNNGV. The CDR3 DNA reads TGTGCCAGCAGCTTAGGAAGAAGGGCGGGGACAGGAAGCACAGATACGCAGTATTTT. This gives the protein CASSLGRRAGTGSTDTQYF.

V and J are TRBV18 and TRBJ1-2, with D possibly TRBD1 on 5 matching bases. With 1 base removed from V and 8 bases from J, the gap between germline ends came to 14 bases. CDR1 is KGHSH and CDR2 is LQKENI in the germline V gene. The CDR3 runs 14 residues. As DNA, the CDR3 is TGTGCCAGCTCACCACGGGGGGAGGCCCAAGGCTACACCTTC. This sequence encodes CASSPRGEAQGYTF.

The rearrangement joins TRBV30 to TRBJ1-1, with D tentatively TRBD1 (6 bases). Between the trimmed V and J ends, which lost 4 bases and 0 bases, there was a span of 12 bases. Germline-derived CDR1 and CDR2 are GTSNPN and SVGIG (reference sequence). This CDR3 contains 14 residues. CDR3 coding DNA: TGTGCCTGGACGACTGGACAGATGAACACTGAAGCTTTCTTT. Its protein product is CAWTTGQMNTEAFF.

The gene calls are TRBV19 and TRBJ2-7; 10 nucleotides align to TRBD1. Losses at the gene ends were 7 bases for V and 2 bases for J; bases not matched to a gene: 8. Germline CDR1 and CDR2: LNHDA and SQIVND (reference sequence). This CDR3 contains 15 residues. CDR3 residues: CASTLATGGAYEQYF. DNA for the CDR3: TGTGCCAGTACCCTAGCGACAGGGGGCGCCTACGAGCAGTACTTC.

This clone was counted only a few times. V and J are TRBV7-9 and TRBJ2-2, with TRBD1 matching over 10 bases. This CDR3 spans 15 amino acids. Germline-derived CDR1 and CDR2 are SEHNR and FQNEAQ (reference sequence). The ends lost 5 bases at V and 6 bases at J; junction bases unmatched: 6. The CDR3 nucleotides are TGTGCCAGCAGCCGAGGGACAGGGGAGTCCGGGGAGCTGTTTTTT. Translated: CASSRGTGESGELFF.

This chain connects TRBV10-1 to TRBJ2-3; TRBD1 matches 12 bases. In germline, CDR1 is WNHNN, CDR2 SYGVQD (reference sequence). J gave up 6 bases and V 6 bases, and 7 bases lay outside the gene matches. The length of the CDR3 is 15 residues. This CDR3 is CASSLGGTGGDTQYF. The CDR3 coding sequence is TGCGCCAGCAGCCTTGGTGGGACAGGGGGCGATACGCAGTATTTT.

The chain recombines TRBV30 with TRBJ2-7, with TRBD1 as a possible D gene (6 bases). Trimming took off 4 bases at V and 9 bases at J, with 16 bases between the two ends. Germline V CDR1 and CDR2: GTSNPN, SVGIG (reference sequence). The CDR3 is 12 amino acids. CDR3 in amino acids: CAWTKQGSSQYF. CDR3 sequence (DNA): TGTGCCTGGACTAAACAGGGATCATCGCAGTACTTC.

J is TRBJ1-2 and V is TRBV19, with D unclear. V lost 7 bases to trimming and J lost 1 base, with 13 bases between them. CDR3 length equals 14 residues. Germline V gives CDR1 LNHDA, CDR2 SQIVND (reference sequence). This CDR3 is CASTIGRVNYGYTF. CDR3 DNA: TGTGCCAGTACCATCGGTCGAGTTAACTATGGCTACACCTTC.